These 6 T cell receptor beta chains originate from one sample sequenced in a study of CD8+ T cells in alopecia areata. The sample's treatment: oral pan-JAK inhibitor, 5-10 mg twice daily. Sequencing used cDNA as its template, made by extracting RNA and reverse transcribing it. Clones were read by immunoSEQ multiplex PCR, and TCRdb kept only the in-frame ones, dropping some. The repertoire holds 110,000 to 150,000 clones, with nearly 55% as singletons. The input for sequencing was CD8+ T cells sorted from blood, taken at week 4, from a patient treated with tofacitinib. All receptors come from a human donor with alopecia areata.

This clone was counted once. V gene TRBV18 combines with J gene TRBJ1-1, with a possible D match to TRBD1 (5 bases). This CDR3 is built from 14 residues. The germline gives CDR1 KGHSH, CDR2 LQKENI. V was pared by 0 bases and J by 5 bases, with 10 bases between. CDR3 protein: CASSPPGEGTEAFF. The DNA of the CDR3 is TGTGCCAGCTCACCACCGGGGGAGGGTACTGAAGCTTTCTTT. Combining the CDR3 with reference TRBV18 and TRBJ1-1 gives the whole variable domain NAGVMQNPRHLVRRRGQEARLRCSPMKGHSHVYWYRQLPEEGLKFMVYLQKENIIDESGMPKERFSAEFPKEGPSILRIQQVVRGDSAAYFCASSPPGEGTEAFFGQGTRLTVV.

CDR3: CASSGEHMGQGAKYGYEQYF. CDR3 in DNA: TGCGCCAGCAGCGGCGAACACATGGGACAGGGGGCGAAGTATGGATACGAGCAGTACTTC. The chain links TRBV5-1 to TRBJ2-7; TRBD1 agrees at 12 bases. Per germline, CDR1 SGHRS and CDR2 YFSETQ. The CDR3 covers 20 residues. The trim removed 4 bases at V and 4 bases at J, leaving 21 bases unmatched.

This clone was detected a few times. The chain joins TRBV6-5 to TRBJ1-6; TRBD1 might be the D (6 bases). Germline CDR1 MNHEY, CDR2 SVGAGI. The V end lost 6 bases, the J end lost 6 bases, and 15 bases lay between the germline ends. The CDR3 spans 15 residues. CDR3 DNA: TGTGCCAGCAGCCCCGTGGACAGCCTTAATTCACCCCTCCACTTT. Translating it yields CASSPVDSLNSPLHF.

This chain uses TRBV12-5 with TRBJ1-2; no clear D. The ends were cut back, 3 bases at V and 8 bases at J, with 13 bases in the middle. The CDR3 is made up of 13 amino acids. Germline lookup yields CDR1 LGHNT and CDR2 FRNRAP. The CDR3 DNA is TGTGCTAGTGGTTTCCCCTCTCCAGGCGGCTACACCTTC. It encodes CASGFPSPGGYTF.

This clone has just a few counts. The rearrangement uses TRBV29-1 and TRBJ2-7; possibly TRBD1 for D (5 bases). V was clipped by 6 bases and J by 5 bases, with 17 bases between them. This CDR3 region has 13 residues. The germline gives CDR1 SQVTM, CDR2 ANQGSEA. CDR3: CSVLTGDGNEQYF. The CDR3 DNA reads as TGCAGCGTCCTAACAGGAGATGGAAACGAGCAGTACTTC.

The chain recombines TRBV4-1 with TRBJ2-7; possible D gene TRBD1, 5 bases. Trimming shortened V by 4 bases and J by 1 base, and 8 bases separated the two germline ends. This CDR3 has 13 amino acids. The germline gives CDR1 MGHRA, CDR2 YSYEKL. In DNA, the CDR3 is TGCGCCAGCAGCCCCTCAGGGTCCTACGAGCAGTACTTC. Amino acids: CASSPSGSYEQYF.